This section outlines one T cell receptor beta chain sequence together with its context. No antigen is known for it. This sample was included in a study of identical twins' blood T cells. Turning to the study itself: About six alpha and six beta libraries together yielded 50 million or so reads. General study points: Shared CDR3 clonotype counts between two donors mainly tracked the product of their cloneset sizes, twins included. Twins reportedly had markedly more similar V usage than unrelated donors, even among out-of-frame TCRbeta clonotypes.

TCRdb recomputed calls from the 5' RACE reads with MiXCR, one row per CDR3 protein. The repertoire includes about 370,000 distinct CDR3 sequences, about 28% of them detected once, and 6.1% sits in the top ten. CDR3 length: 15 residues. Unmatched junction bases numbered 3, after V lost 3 bases and J lost 0 bases. CDR1 and CDR2 from the germline V gene are SGHRS and YFSETQ. The specimen sequenced was PBMCs. The chain has TRBV5-1 and TRBJ1-1, with 9 bases lining up with TRBD1. The origin of this receptor is a woman aged 18-55 years in good health. The CDR3 spells CASSSGQGVNTEAFF. CDR3 sequence (DNA): TGCGCCAGCAGCTCGGGACAGGGTGTGAACACTGAAGCTTTCTTT.